The 17 T cell receptor beta chains reported below all come from one sample, sequenced in a study of Graves' ophthalmopathy and Graves' hyperthyroidism. The study amplified TCR beta CDR3 regions using RNA transcripts. After a first-round RT-PCR with HTBI primers, a second-round multiplex PCR was run. TCRdb called the multiplex PCR reads again in MiXCR, with one record for every CDR3 protein. The sample lists around 170,000 distinct CDR3 sequences, approximately 40% occurring once. Material for sequencing was peripheral blood. All receptors come from a woman between 40 and 50 years old with Graves' ophthalmopathy.

This chain connects TRBV6-1 to TRBJ2-7; no reliable D call. This CDR3 contains 15 residues. Between the trimmed V and J ends, which lost 2 bases and 2 bases, there was a span of 13 bases. Germline loops: CDR1 MNHNS, CDR2 SASEGT. This chain's CDR3 is CASSEIMQRTYEQYF. Here the CDR3 DNA reads TGTGCCAGCAGTGAAATAATGCAGCGAACCTACGAGCAGTACTTC.

This clonotype occurred many times. V gene TRBV29-1 combines with J gene TRBJ1-1; no definite D call. Trimming shortened V by 4 bases and J by 2 bases, and 14 bases separated the two germline ends. The CDR3 is made up of 14 amino acids. Per the germline V gene, CDR1 is SQVTM and CDR2 is ANQGSEA. CDR3 DNA: TGCAGCGTTGCTGGACGAGGTTTTAACACTGAAGCTTTCTTT. Its translation: CSVAGRGFNTEAFF.

Many counts were recorded for this clonotype. V and J are TRBV18 and TRBJ2-2; the match to TRBD1 covers 7 bases. The CDR3 totals 14 residues. CDR1 is KGHSH and CDR2 is LQKENI in the germline V gene. Trimming at V came to 3 bases and at J to 3 bases, leaving 1 base not matched to a gene. CDR3 loop: CASSPTGDTGELFF. The CDR3 DNA sequence: TGTGCCAGCTCACCCACAGGGGACACCGGGGAGCTGTTTTTT.

This clonotype was detected only a few times. The rearrangement joins TRBV7-2 to TRBJ1-6; the match to TRBD1 covers 7 bases. Germline-derived CDR1 and CDR2 are SGHTA and FQGNSA. V lost 2 bases to trimming and J lost 7 bases; unmatched junction nucleotides: 5. The CDR3 contains 15 residues. The CDR3 loop reads CASSLKTGPNSPLHF. Written as DNA, the CDR3 is TGTGCCAGCAGCTTAAAGACAGGGCCCAATTCACCCCTCCACTTT. Supplemented by reference TRBV7-2 and TRBJ1-6, the full variable domain reads GAGVSQSPSNKVTEKGKDVELRCDPISGHTALYWYRQSLGQGLEFLIYFQGNSAPDKSGLPSDRFSAERTGGSVSTLTIQRTQQEDSAVYLCASSLKTGPNSPLHFGNGTRLTVT.

This chain connects TRBV6-5 to TRBJ2-5, with TRBD1 identical over 10 bases. Trimming removed 4 bases from V and 5 bases from J; junction bases left unmatched: 7. There are 15 residues in the CDR3. Germline-derived CDR1 and CDR2 are MNHEY and SVGAGI. This CDR3 reads CASSFDRGLWETQYF. The CDR3, as DNA: TGTGCCAGCAGTTTTGACAGGGGGCTGTGGGAGACCCAGTACTTC.

This clonotype has at least ten counts. The chain has TRBV6-2 or TRBV6-3 and TRBJ2-5; the D gene is possibly TRBD1 (5 bases). V lost 2 bases, J lost 5 bases, and 15 bases lay in between. Germline V gene sequence: CDR1 MNHEY, CDR2 SVGEGT. The CDR3 totals 15 residues. The CDR3 DNA sequence: TGTGCCAGCAGTTACCTGCGGAGTCCAGGGGAGACCCAGTACTTC. As protein: CASSYLRSPGETQYF.

This chain connects TRBV6-5 to TRBJ1-6; a possible D gene is TRBD1 (5 bases). Germline V gene sequence: CDR1 MNHEY, CDR2 SVGAGI. The CDR3 totals 15 residues. V lost 4 bases and J lost 7, with 14 bases in between. In DNA form, the CDR3 reads TGTGCCAGCAGTTTTCCGACCGAGGGGAATTCACCCCTCCACTTT. Amino acid sequence: CASSFPTEGNSPLHF.

The rearrangement links TRBV30 to TRBJ1-1; no definite D call. The length of the CDR3 is 13 residues. The V and J ends lost 3 bases and 4 bases respectively, with 12 bases between them. From germline, CDR1 is GTSNPN and CDR2 SVGIG (reference sequence). As DNA, the CDR3 is TGTGCCTGGAGCCACGATTTGGCCACTGAAGCTTTCTTT. Translating it yields CAWSHDLATEAFF.

The chain joins TRBV28 to TRBJ1-6, with no clear D. V was cut by 6 bases and J by 2 bases, with 14 bases left in between. CDR1 and CDR2 from the germline V gene are MDHEN and SYDVKM. The CDR3 is made up of 16 amino acids. In DNA, the CDR3 is TGTGCCAGCAGCCCCGTTGGGCTCGCCTATAATTCACCCCTCCACTTT. Translating gives CASSPVGLAYNSPLHF.

V is TRBV12-3 or TRBV12-4 and J is TRBJ1-1; 10 nucleotides agree with TRBD1. Unmatched junction bases numbered 10, after V lost 3 bases and J lost 0 bases. The CDR3 runs 18 residues. CDR3: CASSLKGQGPLMNTEAFF. The CDR3 nucleotides are TGTGCCAGCAGTTTGAAGGGACAGGGGCCCCTTATGAACACTGAAGCTTTCTTT.

This clonotype has at least ten counts. The chain carries TRBV2 and TRBJ1-6, with D tentatively TRBD1 (5 bases). The germline gives CDR1 SNHLY, CDR2 FYNNEI. V gave up 2 bases and J gave up 7 bases, with 6 bases separating them. The CDR3 spans 13 residues. In nucleotides, the CDR3 is TGTGCCAGCAGTGAAAGGGACAATTCACCCCTCCACTTT. Encoded protein: CASSERDNSPLHF. Full variable domain (outside the CDR3, taken from reference TRBV2 and TRBJ1-6): EPEVTQTPSHQVTQMGQEVILRCVPISNHLYFYWYRQILGQKVEFLVSFYNNEISEKSEIFDDQFSVERPDGSNFTLKIRSTKLEDSAMYFCASSERDNSPLHFGNGTRLTVT.

This clonotype came up many times. The chain joins TRBV6-2 or TRBV6-3 to TRBJ2-5; no clear D. Germline V lookup: CDR1 MNHEY, CDR2 SVGEGT. The ends were cut back, 5 bases at V and 2 bases at J, with 12 bases in the middle. The CDR3 extends over 14 amino acids. CDR3 amino acids: CASSTPAVQETQYF. CDR3 in DNA: TGTGCCAGCAGTACCCCGGCAGTTCAAGAGACCCAGTACTTC.

CDR3 residues: CASSPLFLGGYTF. In DNA, the CDR3 is TGTGCCAGCAGTCCCTTGTTTTTGGGGGGCTACACCTTC. The chain joins TRBV12-3 or TRBV12-4 to TRBJ1-2; D remains unclear. V was trimmed by 5 bases and J by 8 bases, leaving 15 bases between them. The CDR3 length is 13 residues.

The count of this clonotype is one. The chain couples TRBV7-8 to TRBJ2-7; tentatively, D is TRBD2 (6 bases). This CDR3 is built from 16 residues. Germline values: CDR1 SGHVS, CDR2 FQNEAQ. Trimming removed 2 bases from V and 7 bases from J, with 21 bases in between. In nucleotides, the CDR3 is TGTGCCAGCAGCTTATCAGGTGGCGGGGCTTTTTTTGAGCAGTACTTC. Protein: CASSLSGGGAFFEQYF. Full variable domain (missing parts from reference TRBV7-8 and TRBJ2-7): GAGVSQSPRYKVAKRGQDVALRCDPISGHVSLFWYQQALGQGPEFLTYFQNEAQLDKSGLPSDRFFAERPEGSVSTLKIQRTQQEDSAVYLCASSLSGGGAFFEQYFGPGTRLTVT.

This clonotype was seen repeatedly, ten times or more. The chain carries TRBV3-1 and TRBJ1-1, with a tentative D call TRBD1 (6 bases). This CDR3 is 14 amino acids long. Germline V gene sequence: CDR1 LGHDT, CDR2 YNNKEL (reference sequence). Trimming removed 2 bases from V and 6 bases from J, with 13 bases in between. The chain's CDR3 is CASSQRGGDAEAFF. The CDR3 DNA sequence: TGTGCCAGCAGCCAAAGAGGGGGTGACGCTGAAGCTTTCTTT. Together with reference TRBV3-1 and TRBJ1-1, the CDR3 gives the full variable domain: DTAVSQTPKYLVTQMGNDKSIKCEQNLGHDTMYWYKQDSKKFLKIMFSYNNKELIINETVPNRFSPKSPDKAHLNLHINSLELGDSAVYFCASSQRGGDAEAFFGQGTRLTVV.

The CDR3 reads CASRVVSQETQYF. The DNA for the CDR3 is TGTGCCAGCAGGGTAGTTTCCCAAGAGACCCAGTACTTC. The rearrangement uses TRBV6-1 and TRBJ2-5; D ambiguous. The CDR3 covers 13 residues. Germline V lookup: CDR1 MNHNS, CDR2 SASEGT. V lost 6 bases, J lost 1 base, and 9 bases lay in between.

The chain links TRBV6-2 or TRBV6-3 to TRBJ1-5; TRBD1 matches at 7 bases. Per the germline V gene, CDR1 is MNHEY and CDR2 is SVGEGT. The CDR3 runs 19 residues. V was pared by 2 bases and J by 0 bases, with 13 bases of the junction left unmatched. The CDR3 DNA follows: TGTGCCAGCAGTTACCTTAGCGTGACAGGGAGTCATAGCAATCAGCCCCAGCATTTT. Protein product: CASSYLSVTGSHSNQPQHF.